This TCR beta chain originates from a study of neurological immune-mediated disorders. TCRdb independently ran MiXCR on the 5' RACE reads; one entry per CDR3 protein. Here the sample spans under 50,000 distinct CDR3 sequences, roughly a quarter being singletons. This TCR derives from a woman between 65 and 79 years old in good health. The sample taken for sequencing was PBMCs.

The CDR3 DNA follows: TGCGCCAGCACCCCGACGCAGGGGAACACTGAAGCTTTCTTT. Amino acids: CASTPTQGNTEAFF. The J gene is TRBJ1-1, the V gene TRBV5-1; maybe TRBD1 (5 bases). The CDR3 totals 14 residues. V lost 6 bases to trimming and J lost 1 base, with 13 bases between them. Germline CDR1 reads SGHRS; CDR2 reads YFSETQ. Filled out from reference TRBV5-1 and TRBJ1-1, the complete variable domain reads KAGVTQTPRYLIKTRGQQVTLSCSPISGHRSVSWYQQTPGQGLQFLFEYFSETQRNKGNFPGRFSGRQFSNSRSEMNVSTLELGDSALYLCASTPTQGNTEAFFGQGTRLTVV.